This T cell receptor (beta chain) was captured in a study of CD8 T cells in Susac syndrome. Study-level background: Sequenced Susac syndrome patients included more than five with clinically active disease and fewer than 10 in remission. Blood was drawn from Susac syndrome patients while they were therapy-naive, on corticosteroids, or on intravenous immunoglobulin alone.

The CDR3 is 14 residues long. The V gene's germline CDR1 is SGHRS and CDR2 YFSETQ. The junction had 6 bases not matched to a gene; V was cut back by 4 bases and J by 5 bases. RNA was extracted with the RNeasy kit, and a quantity of roughly 0.45 to 1 ug was reverse transcribed using random hexamers. Multiplex PCR with immunoSEQ amplified the TCR beta CDR3 across 54 Vbeta and 13 Jbeta. TCRdb processed the immunoSEQ multiplex PCR reads anew with MiXCR; each CDR3 protein has one entry. The repertoire holds 110,000 to 150,000 distinct CDR3 sequences, with approximately 94% as singletons. The specimen was CD4+ T cells from PBMCs. The gene calls are TRBV5-1 and TRBJ2-5; 9 nucleotides align to TRBD2. This TCR derives from a human donor with Susac syndrome. CDR3 sequence: CASSSAGGMETQYF. The CDR3 nucleotides read TGCGCCAGCAGCAGCGCGGGGGGGATGGAGACCCAGTACTTC.